The clone carrying this T cell receptor (beta chain) was observed a few times. Its antigen is not known. The authors sorted CD4+ naive, central memory, regulatory and stem cell-like memory cells via CD45RO/CCR7/CD25/CD127/CD95/CD27. The sample belongs to a study of beta chain features in type 1 diabetes. Broader study findings: More deletions and fewer insertions at VDJ junctions were seen in type 1 diabetes patients. Sequencing used cDNA, and cells with high TCR expression could therefore be over-represented.

Germline CDR1 reads SGHDN; CDR2 reads FVKESK. V gave up 6 bases and J gave up 8 bases, with 14 bases separating them. This CDR3 contains 13 residues. Since all of the isolated RNA was reverse transcribed, expressed TCRB transcripts were what got sequenced. Repertoires were generated with immunoSEQ multiplex PCR, while TCRdb's copy carries only in-frame clones and drops some. This table has roughly 500,000 clones, about an eighth appearing once. This clonotype was sampled from a woman under 30 in good health. Input material: naive CD4+ T cells from blood. The V and J genes are TRBV14 and TRBJ2-1; D is undetermined. This CDR3 is CASSPYVQDEQFF. DNA for the CDR3: TGTGCCAGCAGTCCCTATGTGCAGGATGAGCAGTTCTTC.